This T cell receptor beta chain was obtained from a study of blood T cell repertoires in COVID-19. In the study overall: T cells, B-cell-depleted T cells, or PBMCs provided the cDNA or gDNA that served as material.

This CDR3 is 19 amino acids long. V gave up 1 base and J gave up 1 base; unmatched junction bases: 10. Per the germline V gene, CDR1 is SEHNR and CDR2 is FQNEAQ (reference sequence). Methods used by the authors: How many nucleated cells were present was estimated from reference gene primer amplification. The assay was immunoSEQ multiplex PCR, and TCRdb's table has in-frame clones only and misses some. V, J and clone size are taken as reported in that table, and D and trimming were inferred from the DNA itself. The table has about 120,000 clones, around 83% seen once. V usage is TRBV7-9 and J usage is TRBJ2-4; 10 bases fit TRBD2. The TCR sequence derives from a woman aged 30 to 39 who had recovered from COVID-19. The sequenced sample consisted of PBMCs or T cells enriched from blood (not recorded which). CDR3 DNA sequence: TGTGCCAGCAGCTTAGTGGCTAGCGGGGGCTGGTCGGCCAAAAACATTCAGTACTTC. It encodes CASSLVASGGWSAKNIQYF.